A single sample gave rise to the 2 T cell receptor beta chains below, sequenced in a study of blood T cell repertoires in COVID-19 (TCRdb year 2020). The protocol used for the library was the immunoSEQ multiplex PCR assay. TCRdb re-hosts the immuneACCESS table, in-frame sequences only. Its copies lack some clones; in the studies checked, an unresolved V gene accounts for under half of them, and the cause for the rest is not known. This sample is represented by tens of thousands of clones; roughly 71% of them were singletons. The ten largest account for more than 13% of the sample. What was sequenced was peripheral blood. The receptors were sampled from an elderly man with active or convalescent COVID-19.

The V call is TRBV24-1, the J call TRBJ1-4; D perhaps matches TRBD1 (6 bases). CDR1 is KGHDR and CDR2 is SFDVKD in the germline V gene. The CDR3 loop spans 16 amino acids. Deletions cut 2 bases from V and 5 bases from J, with 14 bases between. CDR3 DNA sequence: TGTGCCACCAGTGATTCGAAACAGGGACCCAATGAAAAACTGTTTTTT. Its protein is CATSDSKQGPNEKLFF.

The chain's CDR3 is CASSQTTTGCNEQFF. CDR3 bases: TGTGCCAGCAGTCAAACCACGACAGGGTGCAATGAGCAGTTCTTC. The rearrangement links TRBV6-9 to TRBJ2-1; 7 bases map to TRBD1. The V gene end was trimmed by 5 bases and the J gene end by 6 bases; junction bases not matched to a gene: 10. The CDR3 is made up of 15 amino acids. CDR1 and CDR2 from the germline V gene are MNHGY and SVAAGI.